The clone carrying this T cell receptor beta chain appeared many times. Its antigen is as yet unknown. This specimen comes from a study of CD8 T cells in ankylosing spondylitis. General observations from the study: Typical of ankylosing spondylitis blood, it appeared, was a TCR beta motif of eight highly homologous variants. The authors found the disease-linked clones to be CD8+ and relatively rare in peripheral blood.

There are 15 residues in the CDR3. Germline trimming cut 2 bases from V and 7 bases from J; bases unmatched to any gene: 7. Germline CDR1 and CDR2: SGHAT and FQNNGV. With molecular barcodes, quantitative 5'-RACE was used to make the TCR beta libraries. Via MiXCR, TCRdb re-called the 5' RACE reads, giving one row per CDR3 protein. The sample holds 350,000 or so distinct CDR3 sequences, around a tenth seen once. The sequence was obtained from a female donor with ankylosing spondylitis or in good health (not recorded which). The sequencing input was blood, either unsorted or a sorted T cell fraction (not recorded which). The genes are TRBV11-2 and TRBJ2-1, with 8 nucleotides matching TRBD2. The CDR3 DNA reads as TGTGCCAGCAGCTTACAGATGACTAGCGCAAATGAGCAGTTCTTC. Its protein is CASSLQMTSANEQFF.